Shown below are 31 T cell receptor beta chains from a single sample sequenced in a study of beta chain features in type 1 diabetes. Sequenced material consisted of expressed TCRB transcripts (all of the isolated RNA was reverse transcribed). TCRdb's copy holds only in-frame clones and misses some; the assay was immunoSEQ multiplex PCR. The sample lists nearly 350,000 clones; around 9.3% were seen once. Notes on the study in general: Shortening of TCRB CDR3s, moderate but significant, appeared in all four CD4+ subsets of Type 1 diabetes patients.

Their antigen targets remain unknown. The sample was central memory CD4+ T cells from blood. These receptors were obtained from a man aged 25-45 years with type 1 diabetes.

J is TRBJ1-1 and V is TRBV5-8; D call uncertain. The V end lost 0 bases, the J end lost 1 base, and 4 bases lay between the germline ends. The CDR3 is 13 residues long. The germline CDR1 and CDR2 sequences are SGHTS and YDEGEE. This chain's CDR3 is CASSLGRNTEAFF. Here the CDR3 DNA reads TGTGCCAGCAGCTTGGGCAGGAACACTGAAGCTTTCTTT.

The chain combines TRBV5-1 with TRBJ2-7; TRBD1 aligns across 7 bases. The V gene end was trimmed by 4 bases and the J gene end by 5 bases; junction bases not matched to a gene: 9. Per germline, CDR1 SGHRS and CDR2 YFSETQ. This CDR3 spans 14 amino acids. The CDR3 DNA reads TGCGCCAGCAGCAACCTCAGGCAGGGGGACGAGCAGTACTTC. Translated: CASSNLRQGDEQYF.

As to this clone: A read error may account for a junction end that differs from germline. The chain is built from TRBV29-1 and TRBJ2-3; TRBD2 is a possible D gene (7 bases). The CDR3 is 13 amino acids. Germline V gene sequence: CDR1 SQVTM, CDR2 ANQGSEA. The CDR3 sequence is CSIEGGGTDTQYF. The CDR3 coding sequence is TGCAGCATTGAGGGGGGAGGGACAGATACGCAGTATTTT.

This clone was seen a handful of times. The V gene is TRBV7-2, the J gene TRBJ2-1, with 10 bases lining up with TRBD1. V dropped 5 bases and J dropped 2; count of bases not matched to a gene: 3. The germline CDR1 and CDR2 sequences are SGHTA and FQGNSA. The CDR3 spans 15 residues. CDR3 DNA sequence: TGTGCCAGCAGCCGAGGACAGGGGGCCTACAATGAGCAGTTCTTC. It translates to CASSRGQGAYNEQFF.

In its sample, this clone was seen a few times. The chain carries TRBV9 and TRBJ1-1, with 9 bases aligning to TRBD1. After removal of 3 bases from V and 3 bases from J, the junction contained 6 bases not matched to a gene. The CDR3 has 15 amino acids. The germline V gene has CDR1 SGDLS and CDR2 YYNGEE. The CDR3 region is CASSASGTGYTEAFF. Written as DNA, the CDR3 is TGTGCCAGCAGCGCTTCCGGGACAGGGTACACTGAAGCTTTCTTT. Together with reference TRBV9 and TRBJ1-1, the CDR3 gives the full variable domain: DSGVTQTPKHLITATGQRVTLRCSPRSGDLSVYWYQQSLDQGLQFLIQYYNGEERAKGNILERFSAQQFPDLHSELNLSSLELGDSALYFCASSASGTGYTEAFFGQGTRLTVV.

This clone has at least ten counts. This sequence joins TRBV7-2 and TRBJ1-1; 7 bases agree with TRBD1. J was trimmed by 7 bases and V by 8 bases; bases with no gene match: 10. The CDR3 is 13 residues long. The germline V gene has CDR1 SGHTA and CDR2 FQGNSA. In nucleotides, the CDR3 is TGTGCCAGCCGTTTCCTCCGGGACAGTGAAGCTTTCTTT. Protein: CASRFLRDSEAFF.

The genes are TRBV2 and TRBJ1-5, with 10 positions matching TRBD1. CDR3 size: 16 residues. In germline, CDR1 is SNHLY, CDR2 FYNNEI. With 6 bases clipped from V and 4 bases from J, the junction kept 9 bases outside the gene matches. CDR3 sequence reads: CASRFDRGRDNQPQHF. CDR3 DNA sequence: TGTGCCAGCAGATTTGACAGGGGGCGAGATAATCAGCCCCAGCATTTT.

The chain couples TRBV6-6 to TRBJ2-7, with TRBD2 matching 7 bases. V gave up 2 bases and J gave up 2 bases; unmatched junction bases: 6. Germline CDR1 and CDR2: MNHNY and SVGAGI (reference sequence). The CDR3 consists of 15 residues. The CDR3 coding sequence is TGTGCCAGCAGTTACCGCAGGGAGGGGACCTACGAGCAGTACTTC. This codes for CASSYRREGTYEQYF.

The chain combines TRBV7-9 with TRBJ1-2; TRBD1 might be the D (5 bases). The germline V gene has CDR1 SEHNR and CDR2 FQNEAQ (reference sequence). V was shortened by 3 bases and J by 3 bases, with 8 bases between the two germline ends. The CDR3 sequence is 13 residues long. CDR3 residues: CASSFGTDYGYTF. The CDR3 nucleotides are TGTGCCAGCAGCTTCGGGACGGACTATGGCTACACCTTC.

The chain carries TRBV30 and TRBJ2-3; 9 nucleotides agree with TRBD2. In germline, CDR1 is GTSNPN, CDR2 SVGIG (reference sequence). The V and J ends lost 0 bases and 7 bases, in that order; junction bases with no gene match: 8. This CDR3 spans 15 amino acids. CDR3: CAWSVLRGGTYTQYF. The CDR3 DNA reads as TGTGCCTGGAGTGTATTGCGGGGGGGTACATATACGCAGTATTTT. The variable domain in full, completed from reference TRBV30 and TRBJ2-3, reads SQTIHQWPATLVQPVGSPLSLECTVEGTSNPNLYWYRQAAGRGLQLLFYSVGIGQISSEVPQNLSASRPQDRQFILSSKKLLLSDSGFYLCAWSVLRGGTYTQYFGPGTRLTVL.

This clone was seen a few times. The V call is TRBV12-5, the J call TRBJ2-5; D is possibly TRBD1 (5 bases). The CDR3 totals 16 residues. The ends were cut back, 6 bases at V and 1 base at J, with 18 bases in the middle. CDR1 and CDR2 from the germline V gene are LGHNT and FRNRAP. The chain's CDR3 is CASGNAKTVTQETQYF. The CDR3 DNA sequence: TGTGCTAGTGGCAACGCCAAGACAGTGACCCAAGAGACCCAGTACTTC.

This clone was detected many times. The chain recombines TRBV30 with TRBJ1-3; tentative D call: TRBD1 (5 bases). V lost 0 bases and J lost 4, with 10 bases in between. Germline CDR1 GTSNPN, CDR2 SVGIG (reference sequence). The CDR3 consists of 14 residues. CDR3 sequence (DNA): TGTGCCTGGAGTGTCCAGGGAACAGGAAACACCATATATTTT. It is translated as CAWSVQGTGNTIYF.

This clone was observed a handful of times. V gene TRBV6-6 combines with J gene TRBJ2-2; 11 bases align to TRBD2. The trim removed 6 bases at V and 2 bases at J, leaving 2 bases unmatched. The length of the CDR3 is 15 residues. Germline V gene data show CDR1 as MNHNY and CDR2 as SVGAGI (reference sequence). The CDR3 coding sequence is TGTGCCAGCAGGACTAGCGGGGTTAACACCGGGGAGCTGTTTTTT. Residues: CASRTSGVNTGELFF.

Comments on this clone: A junction end diverges from the germline sequence, so it may reflect a read error. The V and J genes are TRBV6-6 and TRBJ2-5, with 13 nucleotides matching TRBD2. CDR3 length equals 15 residues. Germline V CDR1 and CDR2: MNHNY, SVGAGI (reference sequence). CDR3 in amino acids: CAISEGLAGTETQYF. The CDR3 DNA reads TGTGCCATCAGTGAGGGACTAGCGGGGACGGAGACCCAGTACTTC.

J is TRBJ2-5 and V is TRBV9, with D maybe TRBD2 (7 bases). In germline, CDR1 is SGDLS, CDR2 YYNGEE. This CDR3 is built from 15 residues. V lost 4 bases to trimming and J lost 4 bases, with 17 bases between them. CDR3 loop: CASSSGGQGRETQYF. CDR3 nucleotides: TGTGCCAGCAGCTCCGGGGGGCAGGGGCGAGAGACCCAGTACTTC. The whole variable domain, remainder taken from reference TRBV9 and TRBJ2-5, is DSGVTQTPKHLITATGQRVTLRCSPRSGDLSVYWYQQSLDQGLQFLIQYYNGEERAKGNILERFSAQQFPDLHSELNLSSLELGDSALYFCASSSGGQGRETQYFGPGTRLLVL.

This clone was picked up many times. The rearrangement links TRBV28 to TRBJ2-2, with D maybe TRBD1 (7 bases). Germline lookup yields CDR1 MDHEN and CDR2 SYDVKM. Trimming removed 10 bases from V and 4 bases from J, with 10 bases in between. The CDR3 length is 12 residues. The DNA of the CDR3 is TGTGCCATCAGGGGGGTCACCGGGGAGCTGTTTTTT. This codes for CAIRGVTGELFF.

The chain joins TRBV9 to TRBJ2-1; D remains ambiguous. V was shortened by 0 bases and J by 2 bases, with 6 bases between the two germline ends. This CDR3 has 14 amino acids. Germline lookup yields CDR1 SGDLS and CDR2 YYNGEE. CDR3 sequence reads: CASSVDSAYNEQFF. CDR3 DNA: TGTGCCAGCAGCGTAGACTCTGCCTACAATGAGCAGTTCTTC.

V usage is TRBV5-1 and J usage is TRBJ2-2; D is unclear. V shed 1 base and J shed 7 bases, with 2 bases lying between them. CDR3 size: 11 residues. Germline V lookup: CDR1 SGHRS, CDR2 YFSETQ. The CDR3 DNA reads as TGCGCCAGCAGCTTGAACGGGGAGCTGTTTTTT. Its protein product is CASSLNGELFF.

The chain carries TRBV6-1 and TRBJ1-3; D call uncertain. Germline values: CDR1 MNHNS, CDR2 SASEGT. V shed 6 bases and J shed 2 bases, with 14 bases lying between them. The length of the CDR3 is 15 residues. The CDR3 spells CASRIGLLAGNTIYF. CDR3 DNA sequence: TGTGCCAGCAGGATTGGTTTACTGGCTGGAAACACCATATATTTT.

This clone was seen a few times. The sample has other DNA sequences that encode this CDR3 too. V gene TRBV6-5 combines with J gene TRBJ1-5; 7 bases align to TRBD1. The V gene's germline CDR1 is MNHEY and CDR2 SVGAGI. The CDR3 covers 14 residues. The J segment lost 6 bases and the V segment lost 5 bases, leaving 7 bases of the junction unmatched. The CDR3 sequence: CASSPYRGGQPQHF. The DNA of the CDR3 is TGTGCCAGCAGTCCTTACAGGGGTGGTCAGCCCCAGCATTTT.

This sequence joins TRBV6-6 and TRBJ2-1; the match to TRBD1 covers 11 bases. V was pared by 6 bases and J by 2 bases, with 3 bases of the junction left unmatched. Germline V gene data show CDR1 as MNHNY and CDR2 as SVGAGI (reference sequence). CDR3 length: 15 amino acids. The CDR3 loop reads CASRDRGRPYNEQFF. Written as DNA, the CDR3 is TGTGCCAGCAGGGACAGGGGGCGCCCCTACAATGAGCAGTTCTTC.

This clone was observed a few times. The chain uses TRBV25-1 and TRBJ1-2; the D gene is possibly TRBD1 (6 bases). The germline V gene has CDR1 MGHDK and CDR2 SYGVNS. The length of the CDR3 is 15 residues. V gave up 4 bases and J gave up 4 bases, with 16 bases separating them. The CDR3, as DNA: TGTGCCAGCAGTGGAACAGGGTTGTCAATCTATGGCTACACCTTC. It encodes CASSGTGLSIYGYTF.

This clone was seen ten or more times. The chain joins TRBV21-1 to TRBJ1-1. TRBV21-1 is termed a pseudogene. The CDR3 has 21 residues. The CDR3 reads CASNPGLRAGCSRLGNTEAFF. The CDR3 nucleotides read TGTGCCAGCAACCCGGGACTTAGAGCGGGGTGTAGTAGGTTGGGGAACACTGAAGCTTTCTTT.

The chain couples TRBV7-2 to TRBJ2-4; weak D call: TRBD2 (6 bases). Looked up from germline, CDR1 is SGHTA and CDR2 is FQGNSA. V dropped 5 bases and J dropped 9 bases, with 17 bases sitting between them. The CDR3 has 14 amino acids. The CDR3 sequence: CASSRGVRESIQYF. The CDR3 nucleotides are TGTGCCAGCAGCCGCGGTGTGCGGGAAAGCATTCAGTACTTC. Together with reference TRBV7-2 and TRBJ2-4, the CDR3 gives the full variable domain: GAGVSQSPSNKVTEKGKDVELRCDPISGHTALYWYRQSLGQGLEFLIYFQGNSAPDKSGLPSDRFSAERTGGSVSTLTIQRTQQEDSAVYLCASSRGVRESIQYFGAGTRLSVL.

This chain links TRBV21-1 with TRBJ2-7; the table's D call TRBD2 went unverified against the DNA. TRBV21-1 is tagged as a pseudogene. The CDR3 is 19 amino acids. As DNA, the CDR3 is TGTGCCAGCAGCAAGCGGGGGAAAAATCGGCTAGCCCAGTCCTACGAGCAGTACTTC. This gives the protein CASSKRGKNRLAQSYEQYF.

The CDR3 is CASRPEDSSAYGYTF. In nucleotides, the CDR3 is TGTGCCAGCAGACCAGAGGACAGCAGCGCCTATGGCTACACCTTC. This chain links TRBV5-4 with TRBJ1-2; tentatively, D is TRBD1 (6 bases). CDR1 is SGHNT, CDR2 YYREEE, per germline (reference sequence). The CDR3 is made up of 15 amino acids. The V end lost 5 bases, the J end lost 4 bases, and 18 bases lay between the germline ends.

This chain joins TRBV18 and TRBJ1-6; unclear D gene. The CDR3 is 14 amino acids. V was cut by 3 bases and J by 10 bases, with 13 bases left in between. Germline V CDR1 and CDR2: KGHSH, LQKENI. CDR3 sequence reads: CASSPDLLGSPLHF. Written as DNA, the CDR3 is TGTGCCAGCTCACCCGATTTACTGGGGTCACCCCTCCACTTT.

This sequence joins TRBV7-2 and TRBJ1-6; D is undetermined. Per the germline V gene, CDR1 is SGHTA and CDR2 is FQGNSA. This CDR3 spans 13 amino acids. V lost 5 bases, J lost 7 bases, and 9 bases lay in between. The CDR3 DNA reads as TGTGCCAGCAGCACGCAGTTGAATTCACCCCTCCACTTT. It codes for CASSTQLNSPLHF.

This clone turned up a few times. V is TRBV29-1 and J is TRBJ1-5, with 8 nucleotides matching TRBD1. The V gene's germline CDR1 is SQVTM and CDR2 ANQGSEA. V was pared by 7 bases and J by 6 bases, with 8 bases of the junction left unmatched. The CDR3 consists of 13 residues. CDR3 nucleotides: TGCAGCGCCGGCCAGGGGGCTGGTCAGCCCCAGCATTTT. Amino acids: CSAGQGAGQPQHF.

Only a few counts were recorded for this clone. The gene calls are TRBV10-1 and TRBJ2-3, with D possibly TRBD2 on 5 matching bases. V gave up 10 bases and J gave up 1 base, with 12 bases separating them. Germline assignment: CDR1 WNHNN and CDR2 SYGVQD (reference sequence). CDR3 length equals 13 residues. The CDR3 sequence: CATSEGGTDTQYF. In DNA form, the CDR3 reads TGCGCCACCTCAGAGGGAGGCACAGATACGCAGTATTTT.

The table lists this clone with many counts. The chain couples TRBV5-1 to TRBJ1-2; 9 nucleotides align to TRBD1. The germline V gene encodes CDR1 SGHRS and CDR2 YFSETQ. J lost 6 bases, V lost 1 base, and 4 bases had no gene match. The CDR3 is 14 amino acids. In DNA, the CDR3 is TGCGCCAGCAGCTTGAACAGGGGGCAGGATGGCTACACCTTC. As protein: CASSLNRGQDGYTF.